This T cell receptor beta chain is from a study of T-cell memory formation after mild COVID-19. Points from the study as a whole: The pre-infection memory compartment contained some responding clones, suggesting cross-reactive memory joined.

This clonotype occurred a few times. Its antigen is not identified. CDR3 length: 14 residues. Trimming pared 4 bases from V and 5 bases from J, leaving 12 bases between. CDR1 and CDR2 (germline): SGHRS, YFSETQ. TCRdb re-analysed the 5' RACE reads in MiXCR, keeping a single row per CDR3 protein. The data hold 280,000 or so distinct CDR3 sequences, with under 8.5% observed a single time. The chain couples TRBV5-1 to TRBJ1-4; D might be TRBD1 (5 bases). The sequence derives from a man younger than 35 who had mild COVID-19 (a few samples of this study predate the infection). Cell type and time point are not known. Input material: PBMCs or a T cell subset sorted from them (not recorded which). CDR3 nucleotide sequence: TGCGCCAGCAGCCCAGAAGGGGTAAATGAAAAACTGTTTTTT. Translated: CASSPEGVNEKLFF.